This T cell receptor beta chain was documented in a study of cytomegalovirus exposure and HLA in healthy donors. Whole-study results and caveats: High specificity and sensitivity for cytomegalovirus status were reported for the classifier. There were some public TCRs occurring in many donors, but most TCR sequences were rare. A later analysis found most CMV-associated TCR beta chains apparently HLA-restricted. Across donors, presence/absence analyses took sequencing depth to be roughly uniform.

The PCR employed 60 Vbeta primers together with 13 Jbeta primers. Sequencing was performed with immunoSEQ multiplex PCR; in TCRdb, only in-frame clones are kept and a portion is missing. This table has roughly 100,000 clones, 70% to 85% appearing once. A remark on this clone: The target antigen is unknown.

After removal of 5 bases from V and 4 bases from J, the junction contained 3 bases not matched to a gene. This CDR3 region has 14 residues. Germline lookup yields CDR1 MDHEN and CDR2 SYDVKM. Material for sequencing was PBMCs. The chain uses TRBV28 and TRBJ1-2; TRBD1 matches at 11 bases. This receptor was obtained from a man between 50 and 59 years old in good health and CMV-seronegative. Here the CDR3 reads CASSAGTGGYGYTF. The DNA for the CDR3 is TGTGCCAGCAGTGCGGGGACAGGGGGCTATGGCTACACCTTC.